The present entry profiles one T cell receptor (beta chain) with its context. A few counts support this clonotype. It has no known antigen specificity. Base qualities are not provided; no much larger clone lies one nucleotide away. The sample originates from a study of response to subunit inactivated influenza vaccine (dated by TCRdb to the late 2010s). Some background on the complete study: Deep quantitative T cell receptor repertoire profiling was used in the study to track responses to a trivalent subunit inactivated influenza vaccine. Results and caveats for the whole study, not just this receptor: The authors suggested that each seasonal influenza vaccination may recruit only a limited number of new T cells.

Library preparation used RT-PCR. Data came from an Illumina HiSeq 2500. TCRdb cleaned the public reads at Q25 with fastp, built clones with MiXCR and kept in-frame beta chains. Every CDR3 protein is listed once, alongside the most common genes and DNA of its rows. This sample lists 400,000 to 650,000 distinct CDR3 sequences; 6.5% to 8% were detected once. The ten largest account for less than 15% of the sample. V is pared back by 5 bases and J by 3 bases, with 13 bases lying between the germline termini. The CDR3 measures 14 amino acids from cysteine to phenylalanine. CDR3 DNA only is kept here, 42 bases in frame from base 1. Reading the germline V gene gives CDR1 SGHAT and CDR2 FQNNGV.

The sequence was obtained from a man aged 50 to 75 who received an inactivated influenza vaccine. Donor details come from another sample of the same person, matched by shared clones. The material was PBMCs from blood, obtained less than 30 months after vaccination. The rearranged segments are TRBV11-2 and TRBJ1-1; tentative D gene TRBD1, with 5 bases matching. The nucleotide sequence is given as TGTGCCAGCAGCATCCAGGCGGGGGACACTGAAGCTTTCTTT. It specifies CASSIQAGDTEAFF.